This is a list of T cell receptor beta chains from one sample in a study of blood T cell repertoires in COVID-19. Clones were sequenced by immunoSEQ multiplex PCR, and TCRdb holds only the in-frame ones, with some missing. The sample carries 97,000 or so clones, 82% recorded once. Source material: peripheral blood. The receptors derive from a man between 65 and 80 years old with active or convalescent COVID-19. The CDR3 runs from the conserved cysteine through the conserved F or W. A D gene is named only where the DNA matches it firmly. Rows give clone size only sometimes, using once, few, many, or a class for an expanded clone.

V gene	clone size	CDR3 length	D gene	J gene	CDR3 DNA	CDR3 protein
TRBV11-3	.	17	.	TRBJ2-3	TGTGCCAGCAGCCCGGTCGGGGGACCCACGGGGACAGATACGCAGTATTTT	CASSPVGGPTGTDTQYF
TRBV5-8	.	14	.	TRBJ1-2	TGTGCCAGCAGCTTGTTAGGGGCAGGCTATGGCTACACCTTC	CASSLLGAGYGYTF
TRBV29-1	.	15	TRBD2	TRBJ2-4	TGCAGCGTTCGGACTAGCAATAGTTTTCGGAACATTCAGTACTTC	CSVRTSNSFRNIQYF
TRBV6-5	.	12	.	TRBJ1-1	TGTGCCAGCTTTAGAACGGGAACTGAAGCTTTCTTT	CASFRTGTEAFF
TRBV21-1	.	14	.	TRBJ2-7	TGTGCCAGCAGCGGTACTGCCCGCTCCTACGAGCAGTACTTC	CASSGTARSYEQYF
TRBV5-4	.	11	.	TRBJ2-2	TGTGCCAGTCGAGGGACCGGGGAGCTGTTTTTT	CASRGTGELFF
TRBV5-4	.	14	.	TRBJ1-6	TGTGCCAGCAGCTCGCCGGGAGATAATTCACCCCTCCACTTT	CASSSPGDNSPLHF
TRBV11-3	.	16	TRBD2	TRBJ2-3	TGTGCCAGCAGCTTCCTAGCGGGGGGGAGCACAGATACGCAGTATTTT	CASSFLAGGSTDTQYF
TRBV9	.	16	.	TRBJ2-6	TGTGCCAGCAGCGTAGCCACGAGCTCTGGGGCCAACGTCCTGACTTTC	CASSVATSSGANVLTF
TRBV4-2	.	14	TRBD1	TRBJ1-2	TGTGCCAGCAGCCCTGGGACAGGGGGCTATGGCTACACCTTC	CASSPGTGGYGYTF
TRBV4-2	.	18	TRBD2	TRBJ2-7	TGTGCCAGCAGCCACCCGAAAGGGACCGGGACTAGCGGATACGAGCAGTACTTC	CASSHPKGTGTSGYEQYF
TRBV6-5	.	13	.	TRBJ2-2	TGTGCCAGCACTGGACTGAGAACCGGGGAGCTGTTTTTT	CASTGLRTGELFF
TRBV5-6	once	16	.	TRBJ1-1	TGTGCCAGCAGCTCACAACGACAGCGAGAGAACACTGAAGCTTTCTTT	CASSSQRQRENTEAFF
TRBV9	.	14	.	TRBJ1-4	TGTGCCAGCAGCGTAGGGGGCCTTAATGAAAAACTGTTTTTT	CASSVGGLNEKLFF
TRBV7-2	once	15	TRBD1	TRBJ1-1	TGTGCCAGCAGCCAACAGGGACAGATAAACACTGAAGCTTTCTTT	CASSQQGQINTEAFF
TRBV5-6	.	15	.	TRBJ2-2	TGTGCCAGCAGCTTGGAACTAGGAAACACCGGGGAGCTGTTTTTT	CASSLELGNTGELFF
TRBV7-2	.	16	TRBD1	TRBJ1-6	TGTGCCAGCAGCTTAGCGCTAGGACAGGGTTATTCACCCCTCCACTTT	CASSLALGQGYSPLHF
TRBV3-1/TRBV3-2	.	15	TRBD1	TRBJ2-7	TGTGCCAGCAGCCATCCCGGGACAGGGGGCTACGAGCAGTACTTC	CASSHPGTGGYEQYF
TRBV7-2	.	14	TRBD1	TRBJ1-2	TGTGCCAGCAGCCCGAGACAGGGGTCCTATGGCTACACCTTC	CASSPRQGSYGYTF
TRBV19	once	15	TRBD1	TRBJ1-5	TGTGCCAGTAGTATTACAGGGGAGTGGAATCAGCCCCAGCATTTT	CASSITGEWNQPQHF
TRBV28	.	15	.	TRBJ1-5	TGTGCCAGCAGTTTCGGCAGGGGATACAATCAGCCCCAGCATTTT	CASSFGRGYNQPQHF
TRBV7-9	many	15	TRBD1	TRBJ1-2	TGTGCCAGCAGCTTAGGGGGGACAGATAACTATGGCTACACCTTC	CASSLGGTDNYGYTF
TRBV6-5	.	14	TRBD1	TRBJ1-2	TGTGCCAGCAGAAGAGGGACAGGGATTTATGGCTACACCTTC	CASRRGTGIYGYTF
TRBV7-9	.	16	.	TRBJ2-2	TGTGCCAGCAGCTTAGACCAGGGTCCGAACACCGGGGAGCTGTTTTTT	CASSLDQGPNTGELFF
TRBV30	few	16	TRBD1	TRBJ2-4	TGTGCCTCCTCGATGACAGGGCTCAAAGCCAAAAACATTCAGTACTTC	CASSMTGLKAKNIQYF
TRBV4-1	.	15	TRBD1	TRBJ2-7	TGCGCCAGCAGCCAGGGACAGGGGGCGGGATACGAGCAGTACTTC	CASSQGQGAGYEQYF
TRBV11-3	few	16	.	TRBJ1-1	TGTGCCAGCAGCTTAGTTATCCAGGGCCCGAACACTGAAGCTTTCTTT	CASSLVIQGPNTEAFF
TRBV2	.	15	TRBD1	TRBJ1-2	TGTGCCAGCAGACTCGAAAGGGGGCGCGGCTATGGCTACACCTTC	CASRLERGRGYGYTF
TRBV5-3	.	16	TRBD1	TRBJ1-3	TGTGCCAGAAGCCCCGGGGTGACAGGGGGGTGTGACACCATATATTTT	CARSPGVTGGCDTIYF
TRBV3-1/TRBV3-2	.	16	.	TRBJ2-3	TGTGCCAGCAGCCAAGAGGGCCAGCTTAGCACAGATACGCAGTATTTT	CASSQEGQLSTDTQYF
TRBV18	.	14	.	TRBJ1-2	TGTGCCAGCTCACCGCGTCCGGAGGCGCGTGGCTACACCTTC	CASSPRPEARGYTF
TRBV30	few	12	.	TRBJ1-2	TGTGCCTGGAGTGTAAACTACTATGGCTACACCTTC	CAWSVNYYGYTF
TRBV23-1	.	14	.	TRBJ1-1	TGCGCCAGCAGTCAATCGGACACGAACACTGAAGCTTTCTTT	CASSQSDTNTEAFF
TRBV7-6	few	18	TRBD2	TRBJ2-1	TGTGCCAGCAGCATATCGGTATTGGTCGGCGGGGGGGCCGATGAGCAGTTCTTC	CASSISVLVGGGADEQFF
TRBV30	.	15	.	TRBJ2-2	TGTGCCTGGAGTGTATTCTCTCTAACTGCCGGGGAGCTGTTTTTT	CAWSVFSLTAGELFF
TRBV10-1	.	15	TRBD1	TRBJ1-1	TGCGCCAGCAGTGAGTCCCACCGGGACAGCACTGAAGCTTTCTTT	CASSESHRDSTEAFF
TRBV11-1	.	15	TRBD2	TRBJ2-7	TGTGCCAGCCACGCTGGTCCTAGCGGTTACTACGAGCAGTACTTC	CASHAGPSGYYEQYF
TRBV11-2	.	13	.	TRBJ2-1	TGTGCCAGCAGCCTGGCGCGGCTCAATGAGCAGTTCTTC	CASSLARLNEQFF
TRBV5-4	.	16	.	TRBJ1-4	TGTGCCAGCAGCCAGGGTGGGGGCAGTCTGGGTGAAAAACTGTTTTTT	CASSQGGGSLGEKLFF
TRBV10-3	once	14	.	TRBJ1-2	TGTGCCATCAGCGTGACCGGACAGAGAGGCGGCTACACCTTC	CAISVTGQRGGYTF
TRBV4-1	once	17	.	TRBJ2-6	TGCGCCAGCAGCCCTAGGGGTTCCTCCTCTGGGGCCAACGTCCTGACTTTC	CASSPRGSSSGANVLTF
TRBV2	.	13	.	TRBJ1-1	TGTGCCAGCAGTGAATTGGGGGCTGGTGAAGCTTTCTTT	CASSELGAGEAFF
TRBV6-6	.	13	.	TRBJ1-2	TGTGCCGAGAACGGGGGTCTCGACTATGGCTACACCTTC	CAENGGLDYGYTF
TRBV11-3	.	14	TRBD1	TRBJ2-7	TGTGCCAGCAGCCTCGGGACAGGGCTCTACGAGCAGTACTTC	CASSLGTGLYEQYF
TRBV6-5	.	16	TRBD1	TRBJ2-5	TGTGCCAGCAGTTACTCGCGACAGGGGGGGAGAGAGACCCAGTACTTC	CASSYSRQGGRETQYF
TRBV5-4	.	15	.	TRBJ2-7	TGTGCCAGCAGCTTGGAGGGGGGGCTCTCCTACGAGCAGTACTTC	CASSLEGGLSYEQYF
TRBV2	.	16	TRBD1	TRBJ1-3	TGTGCCAGCAGTGAACCTGGCAGGGGGCTAAGAAACACCATATATTTT	CASSEPGRGLRNTIYF
TRBV7-9	.	17	.	TRBJ1-1	TGTGCCAGCAGCTCGCGACAGTACCGAAGGGTGGCCACTGAAGCTTTCTTT	CASSSRQYRRVATEAFF
TRBV13	.	15	TRBD2	TRBJ2-1	TGTGCCAGCAGCTTAGGTAGCGGGGGGGACAATGAGCAGTTCTTC	CASSLGSGGDNEQFF
TRBV7-6	.	11	.	TRBJ1-3	TGTGCCAGCCGCTCGGGAAACACCATATATTTT	CASRSGNTIYF
TRBV6-5	.	15	TRBD1	TRBJ1-5	TGTGCCAGCAGTTACGACAGGGGACTTAAGCAGCCCCAGCATTTT	CASSYDRGLKQPQHF
TRBV6-2/TRBV6-3	.	14	TRBD1	TRBJ1-5	TGTGCCAGCAGCTGGACAGGGTTGAATCAGCCCCAGCATTTT	CASSWTGLNQPQHF
TRBV5-1	.	15	TRBD1	TRBJ2-2	TGCGCCAGCAGCTTGGGGGGACAGGCGACCGGGGAGCTGTTTTTT	CASSLGGQATGELFF
TRBV9	.	14	TRBD2	TRBJ2-3	TGTGCCAGCAGCGCCGGGACTAGCCCAGATACGCAGTATTTT	CASSAGTSPDTQYF
TRBV19	.	14	TRBD1	TRBJ1-6	TGTGCCAGTAGTAATACAGGGGGAGGATCACCCCTCCACTTT	CASSNTGGGSPLHF
TRBV10-3	.	12	TRBD1	TRBJ2-7	TGTGCCATCAGAAGGACAGGGGGCGAGCAGTACTTC	CAIRRTGGEQYF
TRBV7-2	.	15	.	TRBJ2-2	TGTGCCAGCAGCCTAGACCGGCAGGGGACCGGGGAGCTGTTTTTT	CASSLDRQGTGELFF
TRBV5-1	.	14	.	TRBJ2-1	TGCGCCAGCAAAGCGTCGGTAACCTCCAATGAGCAGTTCTTC	CASKASVTSNEQFF
TRBV18	.	16	TRBD1	TRBJ1-2	TGTGCCAGCTCACCTGAAGCACCCGGGACAGACTATGGCTACACCTTC	CASSPEAPGTDYGYTF